The source of this T cell receptor beta chain is a study of blood T cells in healthy people across ages (dated by TCRdb to the mid-2010s). Some background on the complete study: In model experiments, template switching captured about one uniquely barcoded TCR beta cDNA molecule for every two T cells. Using the same blood draw, the study looked at two additional independent replicas of 1 million unique cDNA reads for two donors, one aged 18 to 29 and the other aged 80 or older. Donors were grouped into four age groups: young (average about 15 years), middle-aged (around 39), aged (approximately 67) and long-lived (about 89). To avoid experimental bias, donors of different ages were distributed randomly across sequencing lanes. Age-related changes in TCR beta repertoire diversity were measured in the study by deep sequencing normalized with unique cDNA molecular identifiers.

Library creation used 5' RACE. The run used an Illumina HiSeq 2500. A second about 7 to 12 cycle PCR used a sample-barcoded 5' primer and a J-beta primer mix. A unique molecular identifier was introduced onto each TCR beta cDNA molecule by a template-switch 5' adaptor carrying 12 random nucleotides. At least 2.5 million CDR3-containing paired-end reads were obtained from each sample. The Mint cDNA synthesis kit, primed by a TRBC-specific oligonucleotide, was used to synthesize first-strand cDNA from all RNA. After uracil-DNA glycosylase treatment, a first 18-cycle PCR used universal primers M1SS and BC2_uni_R on all cDNA. The study's own analysis went as follows. Normalization of each sample was performed by random selection of 1 million high-quality reads, each carrying a distinct molecular identifier. Reads sharing molecular identifiers were discarded rather than binned into consensus sequences. MiTCR, run with a Q25 quality threshold and the strictest error-elimination algorithm, handled CDR3 identification, clonotype clustering and error correction. A nonparametric unseen species model using Euler transformation provided a lower-bound estimate of total TCR beta diversity. TCRdb redid the processing of the public reads, applying fastp at Q25 and MiXCR, and retained in-frame beta chains. Every CDR3 protein is listed once, alongside the most common genes and DNA of its rows. TCRdb's processing, not the authors' own work, is the source of the V and J calls. Here the sample has approximately 320,000 distinct CDR3 sequences; roughly 26% occur a single time. The top ten constitute 29% of the sample.

Points the paper makes about the study in general: Because the CMV infection status of the donors was unknown, age-related changes in expanded clonotypes may potentially have been confounded. Bulk unsorted PBMC profiling prevented conclusive comparison of naive and antigen-experienced compartments. There was a strong correlation between observed TCR beta diversity and the percentage of naive T cells measured by flow cytometry. Compared with the aged group, the long-lived group had more naive CD4+ T cells, fewer expanded clones and increased TCR diversity, a pattern suggesting age selection. Total diversity estimates from one million sequenced T cells were considered lower bounds and underestimates. As age increased, observed TCR beta diversity per million T cells dropped in a roughly linear way, and a significant reduction was already evident by age 40.

The donors were around 39 Caucasian individuals from Russia, aged roughly 6 to 95 years, who were systemically healthy. Roughly 10 milliliters of peripheral blood were drawn from each donor into EDTA-treated Vacutainer tubes. Ficoll-Paque density-gradient centrifugation was used to isolate PBMCs, with at least 6.5 million per sample. Total RNA, at least 6 micrograms per sample, was extracted from PBMCs with Trizol reagent. Naive CD45RAhigh/CD27high T cell percentages were measured by flow cytometry on a PBMC aliquot from every donor. This clonotype occurred a few times. Its cognate antigen has yet to be identified. No base quality information exists; no much larger clone differs at one position. Sequencing was carried out using blood. The sequence came from a woman between 65 and 79 years old in good health.

The nucleotide sequence reads as follows: TGTGCCAGCAGTTTGTACGGGACAGGGAAAAACATTCAGTACTTC. Its coded protein is CASSLYGTGKNIQYF. The rearrangement joined TRBV27 to TRBJ2-4, with 9 bases in between that match TRBD1. Trimming takes 3 bases off V and 4 bases off J; junction bases not matched to a gene: 4. The CDR3 has 15 amino acids, counting the end cysteine and phenylalanine. Only CDR3 DNA remains: 45 bases, in frame from the first base. According to the germline V gene (reference sequence), CDR1 reads MNHEY and CDR2 reads SMNVEV.